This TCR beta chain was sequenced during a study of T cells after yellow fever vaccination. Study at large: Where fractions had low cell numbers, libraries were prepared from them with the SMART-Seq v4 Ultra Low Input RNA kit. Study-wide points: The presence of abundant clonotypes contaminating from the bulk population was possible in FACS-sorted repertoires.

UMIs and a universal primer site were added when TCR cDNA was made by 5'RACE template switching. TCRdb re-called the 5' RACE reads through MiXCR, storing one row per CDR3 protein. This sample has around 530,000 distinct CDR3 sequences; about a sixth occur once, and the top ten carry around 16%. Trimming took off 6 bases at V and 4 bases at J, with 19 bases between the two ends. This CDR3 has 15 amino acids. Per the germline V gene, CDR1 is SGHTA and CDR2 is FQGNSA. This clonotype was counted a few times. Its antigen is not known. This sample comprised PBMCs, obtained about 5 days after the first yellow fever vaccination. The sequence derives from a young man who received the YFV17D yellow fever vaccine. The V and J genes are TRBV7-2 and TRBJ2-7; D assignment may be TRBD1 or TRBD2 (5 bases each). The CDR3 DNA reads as TGTGCCAGCAGTGTACACACCCGGGGCAATTACGAGCAGTACTTC. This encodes CASSVHTRGNYEQYF.